This TCR beta chain emerged from a study of OX40 agonist ivuxolimab in advanced cancers. Study context: Prior therapy, whether anti-PD-1, anti-PD-L1 or anti-CTLA-4, was allowed, and 40% had some.

Study-level results: Nonresponders, in some cases, also had low normalized T-cell clonal expansion. The study observed clonal expansion of CD4+ and CD8+ blood T cells by week 6 at 0.1 to 3.0 mg/kg. Antigen specificity remained undetermined for the expanded peripheral T cells.

This CDR3 has 16 amino acids. Germline CDR1 SGHAT, CDR2 FQNNGV. Libraries were prepared by immunoSEQ multiplex PCR; TCRdb keeps only in-frame clonotypes and omits some of them. The sample shows approximately 60,000 clones, around 83% of them seen only once. On this clone itself: Its matching antigen is unknown. At one boundary the junction diverges from the germline segment, which might be a read error.

The sequencing here drew on CD4+ or CD8+ T cells sorted from blood, taken in a trial of the OX40 agonist ivuxolimab. The TCR sequence derives from an adult with an advanced solid tumor such as melanoma, head and neck, liver or kidney cancer. This rearrangement joins TRBV11-2 to TRBJ2-3; possible D gene TRBD2, 6 bases. CDR3 sequence reads: CASSLVERALTDTQYF. In DNA form, the CDR3 reads TGTGCCAGCAGTTTAGTAGAGCGGGCCCTCACAGATACGCAGTATTTT.